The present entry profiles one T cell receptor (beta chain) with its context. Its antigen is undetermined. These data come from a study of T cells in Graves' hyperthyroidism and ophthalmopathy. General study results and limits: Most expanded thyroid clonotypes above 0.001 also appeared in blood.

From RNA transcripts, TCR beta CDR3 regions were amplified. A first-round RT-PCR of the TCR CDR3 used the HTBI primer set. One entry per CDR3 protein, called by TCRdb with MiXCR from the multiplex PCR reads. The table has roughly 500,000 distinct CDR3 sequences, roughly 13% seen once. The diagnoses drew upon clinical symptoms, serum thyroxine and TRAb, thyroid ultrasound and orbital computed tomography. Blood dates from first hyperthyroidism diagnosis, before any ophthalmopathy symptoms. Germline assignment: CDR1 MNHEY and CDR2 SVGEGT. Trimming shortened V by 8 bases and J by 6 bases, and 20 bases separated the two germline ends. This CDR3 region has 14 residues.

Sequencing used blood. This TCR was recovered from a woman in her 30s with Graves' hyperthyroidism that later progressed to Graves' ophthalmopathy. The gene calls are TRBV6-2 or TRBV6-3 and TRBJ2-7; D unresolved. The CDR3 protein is CASGQVKLGREQYF. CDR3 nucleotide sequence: TGTGCCAGCGGGCAGGTCAAGCTCGGCCGCGAGCAGTACTTC.